This TCR beta chain was found in a study of blood T cell repertoires in COVID-19 (dated by TCRdb to the early 2020s). For context, the study as a whole: Collaborator samples came from the United States, Italy and Spain and covered acute and convalescent phases of COVID-19. A de-identified subject ID, COVID-19 status, age in years and sex were almost always included in the sample metadata. Deeply sampled blood TCRbeta repertoires from subjects exposed to, actively infected with, or recovered from COVID-19 were included in the dataset. The samples were drawn from two sources: the first 160 participants of the ongoing ImmuneRACE study, and 1,000 to 1,500 subjects contributed by 6 global collaborators. The material from the prospective study consisted of cDNA or gDNA derived from T cells, B-cell-depleted T cells, or PBMCs. Where available, HLA class I and class II types were taken from metadata supplied by the sample provider and were not determined by assay-based typing. The repertoires were made available in a free public database intended to serve as a resource for research on the immune response to SARS-CoV-2.

As to this clone: The specificity of this receptor is unknown. The record has no base qualities; no much larger clone is one base away.

Summary of the overall study and its limitations: The quantity of clinical and demographic metadata differed by source and by participant and was supplied without curation.

Whole blood was collected in K2EDTA tubes by collaborating institutions according to the institutions' own protocols. For TCRbeta analysis, collaborator samples were shipped as frozen whole blood, as isolated PBMCs, or as DNA extracted from either sample type. The immunoSEQ Assay, a bias-controlled multiplex PCR, was used to amplify TCRbeta CDR3 regions from genomic DNA. In the authors' own workflow: The number of nucleated cells in each sample was estimated from the amplification of reference gene primers within the assay. To quantify the absolute abundance of each unique TCRbeta CDR3 rearrangement, sequence reads were collapsed and filtered. Productive Simpson clonality was computed per sample as the square root of Simpson's diversity index over productive rearrangements. The clones in this table, taken by TCRdb from immuneACCESS, are in-frame only. Not every clone is retained; where verified, under half of the shortfall comes from an unresolved V gene, and the cause of the rest is unknown. Clonal size and the V and J genes are those of that table, whereas D and trimming came from the DNA. In all, the sample holds around 70,000 clones, and more than 75% of those were seen once. The ten largest clones represent approximately 9% of the sample.

The sequenced material came from peripheral blood. This TCR was recovered from a human donor in a cohort sampled during active COVID-19.

In nucleotide form, the sequence is TGTGCCAGCAACACAGGGTTAGGGGAAAAACTGTTTTTT. It is translated as CASNTGLGEKLFF. This sequence uses TRBV2 and TRBJ1-4, with a weak D call of TRBD1 (6 bases match). Reading from cysteine to phenylalanine, the CDR3 counts 13 amino acids. Only the CDR3 portion is preserved as DNA: 39 bases, with reading frame beginning at the first base. The germline V gene supplies CDR1 SNHLY and CDR2 FYNNEI. V loses 7 bases of germline sequence and J loses 8 bases, and the interval between the two ends is 14 bases.